One and the same sample provided the 25 T cell receptor beta chains below, sequenced in a study of cytomegalovirus exposure and HLA in healthy donors. The study ran its PCR with 60 Vbeta and 13 Jbeta primers. The repertoire was sequenced with immunoSEQ multiplex PCR; TCRdb's copy has only in-frame clones and lacks some. The sample records about 190,000 clones, over 70% being singletons. Sequenced: PBMCs. The receptors here all came from a boy aged 2 to 10 in good health and CMV-seronegative.

This chain joins TRBV27 and TRBJ2-3; 9 positions agree with TRBD1. V was pared by 6 bases and J by 3 bases, with 4 bases of the junction left unmatched. CDR1 is MNHEY and CDR2 is SMNVEV in the germline V gene (reference sequence). The CDR3 covers 14 residues. CDR3 in DNA: TGTGCCAGCAGGTTACAGGGGGCGACAGATACGCAGTATTTT. The encoded protein is CASRLQGATDTQYF.

V usage is TRBV27 and J usage is TRBJ2-7; no clear D gene. CDR1 is MNHEY and CDR2 is SMNVEV in the germline V gene (reference sequence). V was clipped by 6 bases and J by 2 bases, with 17 bases between them. The CDR3 spans 15 residues. The CDR3 loop is CASSRYNMIPYEQYF. CDR3 coding DNA: TGTGCCAGCAGCCGATACAATATGATCCCCTACGAGCAGTACTTC.

The rearrangement links TRBV5-4 to TRBJ2-3; 9 positions agree with TRBD2. The CDR3 has 15 residues. V dropped 2 bases and J dropped 2; count of bases not matched to a gene: 3. Germline V gives CDR1 SGHNT, CDR2 YYREEE (reference sequence). DNA of the CDR3: TGTGCCAGCAGCTTAAGCGGGAGGATCACAGATACGCAGTATTTT. The encoded protein is CASSLSGRITDTQYF.

This sequence joins TRBV7-2 and TRBJ1-2; possible D gene TRBD1, 5 bases. Germline V gene lookup returns CDR1 SGHTA and CDR2 FQGNSA. Trimming pared 5 bases from V and 3 bases from J, leaving 10 bases between. This CDR3 region has 13 residues. CDR3 DNA: TGTGCCAGCAGCCCCGGGACTTACTATGGCTACACCTTC. Amino acid sequence: CASSPGTYYGYTF.

V and J are TRBV28 and TRBJ1-1, with D perhaps TRBD1 (5 bases). CDR1 and CDR2 from the germline V gene are MDHEN and SYDVKM. CDR3 length equals 16 residues. V was shortened by 3 bases and J by 1 base, with 15 bases between the two germline ends. The CDR3 reads CASSFTRGGTNTEAFF. CDR3 nucleotides: TGTGCCAGCAGTTTTACCCGCGGGGGGACGAACACTGAAGCTTTCTTT.

CDR3 DNA sequence: TGTGCCAGCAGTCCGGTGGGGGCGACTGGAAACACCATATATTTT. Its protein product is CASSPVGATGNTIYF. The chain carries TRBV6-1 and TRBJ1-3; D perhaps matches TRBD1 (6 bases). CDR1 is MNHNS and CDR2 is SASEGT in the germline V gene. This CDR3 is built from 15 residues. V lost 5 bases and J 2 bases, leaving 13 bases between the germline ends.

The V and J genes are TRBV28 and TRBJ1-2; D is perhaps TRBD1 (6 bases). In germline, CDR1 is MDHEN, CDR2 SYDVKM. The CDR3 has 14 residues. V was clipped by 1 base and J by 4 bases, with 10 bases between them. The CDR3 sequence: CASSLYGGGYGYTF. In DNA form, the CDR3 reads TGTGCCAGCAGTTTATATGGGGGCGGCTATGGCTACACCTTC.

This chain joins TRBV11-2 and TRBJ2-7; D possibly corresponds to TRBD1 (7 bases). With 7 bases removed from V and 5 bases from J, the gap between germline ends came to 18 bases. The CDR3 has 14 amino acids. The V gene's germline CDR1 is SGHAT and CDR2 FQNNGV. The CDR3 loop reads CASTGGVQGDEQYF. The DNA of the CDR3 is TGTGCCAGCACGGGCGGGGTCCAGGGGGACGAGCAGTACTTC. The complete variable domain, with remaining parts taken from reference TRBV11-2 and TRBJ2-7, reads EAGVAQSPRYKIIEKRQSVAFWCNPISGHATLYWYQQILGQGPKLLIQFQNNGVVDDSQLPKDRFSAERLKGVDSTLKIQPAKLEDSAVYLCASTGGVQGDEQYFGPGTRLTVT.

In its sample, this clone was seen a few times. The chain employs TRBV14 and TRBJ1-1, with TRBD1 identical over 9 bases. This CDR3 contains 13 residues. The ends lost 2 bases at V and 10 bases at J; junction bases unmatched: 5. Germline V gene lookup returns CDR1 SGHDN and CDR2 FVKESK. CDR3 sequence: CASSQPGQGIAFF. The CDR3 coding sequence is TGTGCCAGCAGCCAACCGGGACAGGGAATAGCTTTCTTT.

The rearrangement uses TRBV7-6 and TRBJ2-5; possible D gene TRBD1, 6 bases. The CDR3 has 13 amino acids. Deletions cut 0 bases from V and 5 bases from J, with 7 bases between. CDR1 and CDR2 (germline): SGHVS, FNYEAQ. CDR3 amino acids: CASSLARGETQYF. The DNA for the CDR3 is TGTGCCAGCAGCTTAGCGAGGGGGGAGACCCAGTACTTC.

The V call is TRBV4-1, the J call TRBJ2-1; D is possibly TRBD2 (6 bases). This CDR3 region has 14 residues. The germline gives CDR1 MGHRA, CDR2 YSYEKL. V lost 4 bases to trimming and J lost 6 bases, with 13 bases between them. The CDR3 nucleotides read TGCGCCAGCAGCCGACTAGACCCGTTCAATGAGCAGTTCTTC. This codes for CASSRLDPFNEQFF.

A single count supports this clone. The chain links TRBV25-1 to TRBJ2-1; 7 nucleotides match TRBD1. The CDR3 runs to 14 residues. V lost 8 bases to trimming and J lost 4 bases; unmatched junction nucleotides: 8. Germline V gives CDR1 MGHDK, CDR2 SYGVNS. CDR3 protein: CASGLGQEYNEQFF. The CDR3 region has the DNA TGTGCCAGCGGCCTCGGACAGGAGTACAATGAGCAGTTCTTC.

The J gene is TRBJ2-3, the V gene TRBV30, with a tentative D call TRBD2 (5 bases). CDR1 is GTSNPN, CDR2 SVGIG, per germline (reference sequence). V lost 0 bases to trimming and J lost 0 bases, with 25 bases between them. This CDR3 contains 20 residues. The CDR3 region has the DNA TGTGCCTGGAGTGTAGAGCTAGCTCAATTACTTGTGCCTAGCACAGATACGCAGTATTTT. Amino acid sequence: CAWSVELAQLLVPSTDTQYF.

Only one count was recorded for this clone. The gene calls are TRBV5-1 and TRBJ2-7; 11 positions match TRBD2. CDR3 length equals 14 residues. The junction had 4 bases not matched to a gene; V was cut back by 4 bases and J by 4 bases. Germline-derived CDR1 and CDR2 are SGHRS and YFSETQ. CDR3 sequence: CASSPTSGVYEQYF. Written as DNA, the CDR3 is TGCGCCAGCAGCCCGACTAGCGGGGTATACGAGCAGTACTTC.

This chain uses TRBV6-1 with TRBJ1-6, with D hard to call. The CDR3 runs to 11 residues. The germline CDR1 and CDR2 sequences are MNHNS and SASEGT. The V end lost 6 bases, the J end lost 19 bases, and 16 bases lay between the germline ends. As DNA, the CDR3 is TGTGCCAGCAGGAGGGATGCGCAAATACACTTT. The encoded protein is CASRRDAQIHF.

The V gene is TRBV11-2, the J gene TRBJ2-2; maybe TRBD1 (5 bases). V was pared by 2 bases and J by 1 base, with 8 bases between. This CDR3 contains 15 residues. Per germline, CDR1 SGHAT and CDR2 FQNNGV. The CDR3 DNA sequence: TGTGCCAGCAGCTTAATGACAGAGAACACCGGGGAGCTGTTTTTT. It yields the protein CASSLMTENTGELFF.

This chain joins TRBV5-6 and TRBJ2-6; D unresolved. Germline assignment: CDR1 SGHDT and CDR2 YYEEEE. The CDR3 contains 13 residues. V lost 3 bases and J 2 bases, leaving 3 bases between the germline ends. The CDR3 sequence is CASSSAGANVLTF. In nucleotides, the CDR3 is TGTGCCAGCAGCTCAGCTGGGGCCAACGTCCTGACTTTC.

The CDR3 is CSVEDGKGGTDTQYF. CDR3 nucleotide sequence: TGCAGCGTTGAAGATGGGAAGGGAGGCACAGATACGCAGTATTTT. This chain uses TRBV29-1 with TRBJ2-3; maybe TRBD2 (5 bases). Germline V gene sequence: CDR1 SQVTM, CDR2 ANQGSEA. The CDR3 is made up of 15 amino acids. The V end was cut by 0 bases, the J end by 1 base, with 11 bases between.

This clone turned up a few times. The CDR3 DNA reads TGTGCCAGCAGTTCAATATCCGGGACAGGCCAGAATTCACCCCTCCACTTT. Translation: CASSSISGTGQNSPLHF. The chain links TRBV27 to TRBJ1-6; 8 positions agree with TRBD1. The CDR3 covers 17 residues. Germline trimming cut 4 bases from V and 7 bases from J; bases unmatched to any gene: 12. Germline CDR1 and CDR2: MNHEY and SMNVEV (reference sequence).

The chain links TRBV4-3 to TRBJ1-4; D gene unclear. Germline V gene lookup returns CDR1 LGHNA and CDR2 YSLEER. The CDR3 extends over 12 amino acids. Trimming pared 0 bases from V and 8 bases from J, leaving 4 bases between. CDR3 sequence (DNA): TGCGCCAGCAGCCAAGATGGCGAAAAACTGTTTTTT. Translating it yields CASSQDGEKLFF.

The CDR3 sequence: CAWSGRNGKYEAFF. The CDR3 DNA is TGTGCCTGGAGTGGGCGGAACGGAAAGTATGAAGCTTTCTTT. The chain combines TRBV30 with TRBJ1-1; D gene ambiguous. Germline V lookup: CDR1 GTSNPN, CDR2 SVGIG (reference sequence). The CDR3 is made up of 14 amino acids. Trimming cost V 1 base and J 7 bases, with 16 bases left between them.

This rearrangement joins TRBV11-3 to TRBJ1-2, with D possibly matching TRBD1 (6 bases). CDR1 SGHNT and CDR2 YENEEA come from the germline V gene. CDR3 length: 16 residues. V dropped 4 bases and J dropped 4 bases, with 19 bases sitting between them. The CDR3 region has the DNA TGTGCCAGCAGCTCCCCTAGGGGACATTTTATCTATGGCTACACCTTC. Translated: CASSSPRGHFIYGYTF. The full variable domain, with the rest looked up from reference TRBV11-3 and TRBJ1-2, is EAGVVQSPRYKIIEKKQPVAFWCNPISGHNTLYWYLQNLGQGPELLIRYENEEAVDDSQLPKDRFSAERLKGVDSTLKIQPAELGDSAVYLCASSSPRGHFIYGYTFGSGTRLTVV.

The chain links TRBV6-6 to TRBJ1-3, with TRBD1 matching over 7 bases. Germline CDR1 MNHNY, CDR2 SVGAGI (reference sequence). The CDR3 has 16 residues. Trimming at V came to 0 bases and at J to 4 bases, leaving 6 bases not matched to a gene. The CDR3 coding sequence is TGTGCCAGCAGTTACTCGAACAGGGGTCAAGGAAACACCATATATTTT. This gives the protein CASSYSNRGQGNTIYF.

The chain uses TRBV6-5 and TRBJ1-4, with 9 bases that match TRBD1. Germline V lookup: CDR1 MNHEY, CDR2 SVGAGI. This CDR3 region has 15 residues. J lost 6 bases, V lost 0 bases, and 2 bases had no gene match. The CDR3 DNA reads as TGTGCCAGCAGTTACTCGGGACAGGGAGATGAAAAACTGTTTTTT. As protein: CASSYSGQGDEKLFF.

V gene TRBV29-1 combines with J gene TRBJ1-2; TRBD1 might be the D (6 bases). CDR1 and CDR2 (germline): SQVTM, ANQGSEA. The CDR3 is made up of 14 amino acids. V was shortened by 6 bases and J by 2 bases, with 16 bases between the two germline ends. In DNA form, the CDR3 reads TGCAGCGTCATCGGACAGACTACAAACTATGGCTACACCTTC. It is translated as CSVIGQTTNYGYTF.